The clone carrying this TCR beta chain is termed medium-sized. Antigen: not known. Every cDNA TCR molecule received its own unique molecular identifier. TCRdb re-called the 5' RACE reads with MiXCR, one entry per CDR3 protein. The data show about 18,000 distinct CDR3 sequences, 6.5% to 8.5% seen once. Noted time point: sample taken at primary tumor resection. Whole RNA from tumor, nontumor lung or frozen PBMC was sequenced unsorted. The data are from a study of spatial heterogeneity in lung cancer. About the research overall: On average, each unique TCR and UMI combination appeared more than ten times in raw reads. General study points: The number of expanded tumor alpha and beta chains correlated with mutation number.

Germline values: CDR1 PRHDT, CDR2 FYEKMQ (reference sequence). With 2 bases removed from V and 2 bases from J, the gap between germline ends came to 0 bases. The CDR3 sequence is 11 residues long. The TCR was taken from a male donor with early-stage non-small cell lung cancer. The sequenced sample was lung tumor tissue, obtained at surgery. The V gene is TRBV13, the J gene TRBJ1-1; D remains ambiguous. The CDR3 DNA reads as TGTGCCAGCAGCTTAAACACTGAAGCTTTCTTT. It encodes CASSLNTEAFF.